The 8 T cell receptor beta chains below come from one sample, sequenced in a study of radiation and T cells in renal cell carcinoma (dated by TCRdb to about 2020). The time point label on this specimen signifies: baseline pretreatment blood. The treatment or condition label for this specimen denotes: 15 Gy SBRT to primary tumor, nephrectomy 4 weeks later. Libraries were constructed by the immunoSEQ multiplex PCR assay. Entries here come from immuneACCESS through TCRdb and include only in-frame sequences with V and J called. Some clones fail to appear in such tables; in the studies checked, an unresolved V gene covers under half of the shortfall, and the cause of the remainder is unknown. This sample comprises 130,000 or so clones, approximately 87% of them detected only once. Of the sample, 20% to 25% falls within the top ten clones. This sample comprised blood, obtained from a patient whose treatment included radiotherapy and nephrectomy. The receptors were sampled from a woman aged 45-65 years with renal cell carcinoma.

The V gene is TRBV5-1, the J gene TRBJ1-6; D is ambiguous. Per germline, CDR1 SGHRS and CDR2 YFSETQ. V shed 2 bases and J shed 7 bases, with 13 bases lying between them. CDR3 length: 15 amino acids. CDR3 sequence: CASSLSREKNSPLHF. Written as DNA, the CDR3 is TGCGCCAGCAGCTTATCGCGCGAGAAGAATTCACCCCTCCACTTT.

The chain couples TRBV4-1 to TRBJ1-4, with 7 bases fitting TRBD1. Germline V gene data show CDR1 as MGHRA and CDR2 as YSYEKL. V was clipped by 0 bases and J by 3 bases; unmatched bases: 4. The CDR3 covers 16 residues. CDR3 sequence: CASSQEQGRPNEKLFF. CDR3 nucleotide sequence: TGCGCCAGCAGCCAAGAACAGGGGCGTCCTAATGAAAAACTGTTTTTT.

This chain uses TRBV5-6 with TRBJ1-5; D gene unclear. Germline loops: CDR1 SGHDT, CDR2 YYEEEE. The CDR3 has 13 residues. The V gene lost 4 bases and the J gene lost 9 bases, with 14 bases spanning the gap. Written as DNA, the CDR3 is TGTGCCAGCAGCAAGGACGAGTTATGGCCCCAGCATTTT. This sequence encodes CASSKDELWPQHF.

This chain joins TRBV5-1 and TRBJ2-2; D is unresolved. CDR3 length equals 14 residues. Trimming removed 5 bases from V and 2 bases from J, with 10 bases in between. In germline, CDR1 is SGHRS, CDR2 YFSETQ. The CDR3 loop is CASRRDLNTGELFF. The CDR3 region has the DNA TGCGCCAGCAGAAGGGATCTCAACACCGGGGAGCTGTTTTTT.

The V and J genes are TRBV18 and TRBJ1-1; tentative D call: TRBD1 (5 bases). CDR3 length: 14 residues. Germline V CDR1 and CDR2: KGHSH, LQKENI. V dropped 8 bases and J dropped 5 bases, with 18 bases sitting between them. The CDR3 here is CASPSDAQGTEAFF. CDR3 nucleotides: TGTGCCAGCCCGTCGGACGCTCAGGGAACTGAAGCTTTCTTT.

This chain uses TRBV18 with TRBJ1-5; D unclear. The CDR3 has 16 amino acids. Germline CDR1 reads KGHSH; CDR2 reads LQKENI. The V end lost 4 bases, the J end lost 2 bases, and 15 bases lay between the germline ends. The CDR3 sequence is CASSRSTGLGNQPQHF. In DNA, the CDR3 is TGTGCCAGCTCACGGAGCACGGGTTTAGGCAATCAGCCCCAGCATTTT. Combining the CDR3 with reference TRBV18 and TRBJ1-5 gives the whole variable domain NAGVMQNPRHLVRRRGQEARLRCSPMKGHSHVYWYRQLPEEGLKFMVYLQKENIIDESGMPKERFSAEFPKEGPSILRIQQVVRGDSAAYFCASSRSTGLGNQPQHFGDGTRLSIL.

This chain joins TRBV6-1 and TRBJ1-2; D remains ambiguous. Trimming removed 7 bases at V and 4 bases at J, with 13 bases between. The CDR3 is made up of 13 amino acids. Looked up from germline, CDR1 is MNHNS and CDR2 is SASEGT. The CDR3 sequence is CASTLDGTYGYTF. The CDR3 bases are TGTGCCAGCACCCTGGACGGCACCTATGGCTACACCTTC.

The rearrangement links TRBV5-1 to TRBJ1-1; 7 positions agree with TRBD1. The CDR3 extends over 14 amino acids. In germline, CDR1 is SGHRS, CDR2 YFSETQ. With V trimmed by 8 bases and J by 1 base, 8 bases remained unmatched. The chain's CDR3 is CASRPGTENTEAFF. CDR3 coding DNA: TGCGCCAGTAGGCCCGGGACAGAGAACACTGAAGCTTTCTTT.